This TCR beta chain comes out of a study of T cell clusters in autoimmune cytopenias. General study results and limits: Compared with active autoimmune hepatitis patients, healthy donors showed about 3-fold more exclusive TRB clusters. Primary autoimmune cytopenia patients seemingly lacked the physiological T cell clusters found in healthy donors.

TRB rearrangements were amplified by touch-down multiplex PCR with mixed TRB-A/B primers. TCRdb re-called the multiplex PCR reads and catalogs CDR3 proteins one per entry, DNA excluded. The listing records 3,500 to 4,000 distinct CDR3 sequences. As to this clonotype: Its antigen is not known.

The CDR3 has 12 residues. Per germline, CDR1 GTSNPN and CDR2 SVGIG (reference sequence). TRB amplification used approximately 0.25 ug of peripheral blood genomic DNA. The TCR was taken from a human donor with an autoimmune cytopenia or autoimmune hepatitis (not recorded which). The sequencing input was peripheral blood. The chain employs TRBV30 and TRBJ1-5. The CDR3 reads CAWSAQGQPQHF.